The rows below give T cell receptor beta chains drawn from one sample of a study of T cells in localized non-small cell lung cancer. Assay used: immunoSEQ multiplex PCR; TCRdb lists only in-frame clones, some missing. The table records 40,000 to 60,000 clones, around 86% of them present only once. Here the sequenced sample was peripheral blood mononuclear cells, taken before any cancer treatment. The receptors here all came from a man aged 40-75 years with stage III lung adenocarcinoma. CDR3s include the opening cysteine and the closing phenylalanine or tryptophan. A D gene is named only where the DNA matches it firmly. Rows may omit the clone size; those that give it use once, few, many or a size class.

V,size,D,length,J,DNA,CDR3
TRBV19,.,.,17,TRBJ1-5,TGTGCCAGTAGTATTGGGGACTGGACCTATAGCAATCAGCCCCAGCATTTT,CASSIGDWTYSNQPQHF
TRBV2,.,.,13,TRBJ1-1,TGTGCCAGCAGCGCGTGGGAGGGCACTGAAGCTTTCTTT,CASSAWEGTEAFF
TRBV7-9,.,.,13,TRBJ1-2,TGTGCCAGCAGCCTCCTAGGGAACTATGGCTACACCTTC,CASSLLGNYGYTF
TRBV10-3,.,.,13,TRBJ2-3,TGTGCCATCAGTGAGTCAACGGGAGATACGCAGTATTTT,CAISESTGDTQYF
TRBV5-1,.,.,14,TRBJ2-7,TGCGCCAGTCGTGACAGGCTGAGGTCCTACGAGCAGTACTTC,CASRDRLRSYEQYF
TRBV15,.,TRBD1,18,TRBJ1-1,TGTGCCACCAGCAGAGTGAGAGGGGGCCGTTCCCCCATGATTCAAGCTTTCTTT,CATSRVRGGRSPMIQAFF
TRBV5-6,.,.,11,TRBJ2-3,TGTGCCAGCAGCTTCGGAGATACGCAGTATTTT,CASSFGDTQYF
TRBV7-2,once,.,15,TRBJ2-7,TGTGCCAGCAGCTTTACGGCAGGGCCTCAATACGAGCAGTACTTC,CASSFTAGPQYEQYF
TRBV7-6,.,TRBD2,14,TRBJ2-7,TGTGCCAGCAGCTCTATAGGACTAGCTAACGAGCAGTACTTC,CASSSIGLANEQYF
TRBV6-1,.,TRBD1,15,TRBJ2-3,TGTGCCAGCAGTGGACCGGGACAGGGGACAGATACGCAGTATTTT,CASSGPGQGTDTQYF
TRBV7-8,.,.,15,TRBJ2-7,TGTGCCAGCAGCTCGAGAGACAGGCAGAGGCACGAGCAGTACTTC,CASSSRDRQRHEQYF
TRBV30,.,.,16,TRBJ2-1,TGTGCCTGGAGTGTAAGGGGGGTCGGTTTCTACAATGAGCAGTTCTTC,CAWSVRGVGFYNEQFF
TRBV10-3,.,.,12,TRBJ2-1,TGTGCCACCGAATCAATCTACAATGAGCAGTTCTTC,CATESIYNEQFF
TRBV6-5,.,.,14,TRBJ1-1,TGTGCCAGCAGTTTTAGTCACCCGAAGACTGAAGCTTTCTTT,CASSFSHPKTEAFF
TRBV18,.,TRBD1,15,TRBJ2-3,TGTGCCAGCACACACTCTAATACAGGGGCGGATACGCAGTATTTT,CASTHSNTGADTQYF
TRBV5-8,.,TRBD1,15,TRBJ1-2,TGTGCCAGCAGCCCGGACAGGGGGATAGGTAGTGGCTACACCTTC,CASSPDRGIGSGYTF
TRBV5-1,.,TRBD1,14,TRBJ1-1,TGCGCCAGCAGCCCGGGGACAGGGAACACTGAAGCTTTCTTT,CASSPGTGNTEAFF
TRBV5-1,.,.,14,TRBJ2-7,TGCGCCAGCAGCTTCCGGGACCCTCGGGACGAGCAGTACTTC,CASSFRDPRDEQYF
TRBV27,.,.,16,TRBJ1-5,TGTGCCAGCAGTTTATCGGGGGGTTATAGCAATCAGCCCCAGCATTTT,CASSLSGGYSNQPQHF
TRBV11-1,.,.,13,TRBJ2-7,TGTGCCAGCAGCCCAACAATCAGGGACGAGCAGTACTTC,CASSPTIRDEQYF
TRBV15,few,.,14,TRBJ2-5,TGTGCCACCAGCAGAGAGGCCAGCAAAGAGACCCAGTACTTC,CATSREASKETQYF
TRBV6-6,once,.,13,TRBJ1-1,TGTGCCAGCAGTTACTCAATGAACACTGAAGCTTTCTTT,CASSYSMNTEAFF
TRBV5-1,.,.,14,TRBJ2-5,TGCGCCAGCAGCTCCCTGACAGGGACTGAGACCCAGTACTTC,CASSSLTGTETQYF
TRBV5-4,.,TRBD1,15,TRBJ2-7,TGTGCCAGCAGCTTCGGACAGGGGGGCTACTACGAGCAGTACTTC,CASSFGQGGYYEQYF
TRBV19,once,.,14,TRBJ1-5,TGTGCCAGTAGTACCGGACTGAACAATCAGCCCCAGCATTTT,CASSTGLNNQPQHF
TRBV5-1,.,TRBD1,16,TRBJ2-7,TGCGCCAGCAGCGGGGAACAGGGGGCCTTACCCTACGAGCAGTACTTC,CASSGEQGALPYEQYF
TRBV9,.,.,13,TRBJ2-1,TGTGCCAGCAGCGGGGACCCGTACAATGAGCAGTTCTTC,CASSGDPYNEQFF
TRBV5-1,.,TRBD2,15,TRBJ2-5,TGCGCCAGCAGCTTGGCACTAGCGGGGCAAGAGACCCAGTACTTC,CASSLALAGQETQYF
TRBV5-1,once,.,15,TRBJ2-3,TGCGCCAGCAGCGCGGCCCCAGGGCCAAGGGATACGCAGTATTTT,CASSAAPGPRDTQYF